This is a list of T cell receptor beta chains from one sample in a study of cytomegalovirus exposure and HLA in healthy donors. Clones were sequenced by immunoSEQ multiplex PCR, and TCRdb holds only the in-frame ones, with some missing. The top ten clones hold 20% to 25% of a sample with about 150,000 clones, 80% to 90% of them seen once. Sequencing used PBMCs. Every receptor here comes from a man between 18 and 29 years old in good health and CMV-seropositive. Each CDR3 is given with its conserved first and last residue. The D gene is left open where the match is weak. Clone size is shown for a subset of rows, as once, few, many or a class of expanded clone.

CDR3 DNA: TGTGCCAGCAGCTTAACGGCTAGCGGGCTCACAGATACGCAGTATTTT
CDR3 protein: CASSLTASGLTDTQYF
clone size: NA
D gene: TRBD2
V gene: TRBV7-3
J gene: TRBJ2-3

CDR3 DNA: TGCAGCGTTGAGGTACAGGGACAGGGTGTGTTCTTC
CDR3 protein: CSVEVQGQGVFF
clone size: NA
D gene: TRBD1
V gene: TRBV29-1
J gene: TRBJ2-1

CDR3 DNA: TGCAGCGTTGAAGATTTCGAACTAGCGGGGGGGTCGTACAATGAGCAGTTCTTC
CDR3 protein: CSVEDFELAGGSYNEQFF
clone size: NA
D gene: TRBD2
V gene: TRBV29-1
J gene: TRBJ2-1

CDR3 DNA: TGTGCCTGGAGTAGGGAGGGCGCGGGCGAGCAGTACTTC
CDR3 protein: CAWSREGAGEQYF
clone size: NA
D gene: TRBD2
V gene: TRBV30
J gene: TRBJ2-7

CDR3 DNA: TGTGCCAGCAGCTTAGGGCATAACTATGGCTACACCTTC
CDR3 protein: CASSLGHNYGYTF
clone size: NA
D gene: NA
V gene: TRBV7-2
J gene: TRBJ1-2

CDR3 DNA: TGTGCCAGCAGCTTAGTCTCAGGGCCTTCCTACACCGGGGAGCTGTTTTTT
CDR3 protein: CASSLVSGPSYTGELFF
clone size: NA
D gene: NA
V gene: TRBV7-6
J gene: TRBJ2-2

CDR3 DNA: TGTGCCAGCAGTTGGACAGAGCAGGACGGGGAGCTGTTTTTT
CDR3 protein: CASSWTEQDGELFF
clone size: NA
D gene: NA
V gene: TRBV6-6
J gene: TRBJ2-2

CDR3 DNA: TGTGCCAGCAGCCTGGACAGTGCTGGGGCCAACGTCCTGACTTTC
CDR3 protein: CASSLDSAGANVLTF
clone size: NA
D gene: NA
V gene: TRBV21-1
J gene: TRBJ2-6

CDR3 DNA: TGCGCCAGCAGCTTGGTGACAGGAAGACACAATGAGCAGTTCTTC
CDR3 protein: CASSLVTGRHNEQFF
clone size: NA
D gene: NA
V gene: TRBV5-1
J gene: TRBJ2-1

CDR3 DNA: TGTGCTAGTGGTTTGGTACTAAGTCCGGACAGGGCCAAGGGCCCCTACGAGCAGTACTTC
CDR3 protein: CASGLVLSPDRAKGPYEQYF
clone size: NA
D gene: TRBD1
V gene: TRBV12-5
J gene: TRBJ2-7

CDR3 DNA: TGTGCCAGCAGCTCAGTCGGGGGGGCTTATAGCAATCAGCCCCAGCATTTT
CDR3 protein: CASSSVGGAYSNQPQHF
clone size: NA
D gene: NA
V gene: TRBV7-2
J gene: TRBJ1-5

CDR3 DNA: TGTGCCAGCAGGCCTAGCGGGATTCGGTCGGAGACCCAGTACTTC
CDR3 protein: CASRPSGIRSETQYF
clone size: NA
D gene: TRBD2
V gene: TRBV7-9
J gene: TRBJ2-5

CDR3 DNA: TGTGCCAGCAGCCAAGATGTCAGGAGGCCCTCTGGGGCCAACGTCCTGACTTTC
CDR3 protein: CASSQDVRRPSGANVLTF
clone size: NA
D gene: NA
V gene: TRBV4-2
J gene: TRBJ2-6

CDR3 DNA: TGTGCCAGCAGCTTAGCGGGACTAGCGGGAGGGGAGAAGACCCAGTACTTC
CDR3 protein: CASSLAGLAGGEKTQYF
clone size: NA
D gene: TRBD2
V gene: TRBV7-2
J gene: TRBJ2-5

CDR3 DNA: TGTGCCAGCTCACCACGAGTAGGACAGGGTAACCAGCCCCAGCATTTT
CDR3 protein: CASSPRVGQGNQPQHF
clone size: NA
D gene: TRBD1
V gene: TRBV18
J gene: TRBJ1-5

CDR3 DNA: TGTGCCAGCAGCTTATATTGGACAGGGGAGTCTCAGCCCCAGCATTTT
CDR3 protein: CASSLYWTGESQPQHF
clone size: NA
D gene: TRBD1
V gene: TRBV11-2
J gene: TRBJ1-5

CDR3 DNA: TGTGCCAGCAGCCCGGGGACTGGGGACTATGGCTACACCTTC
CDR3 protein: CASSPGTGDYGYTF
clone size: NA
D gene: NA
V gene: TRBV7-2
J gene: TRBJ1-2

CDR3 DNA: TGTGCCAGCTCTTACAGGGAAAGCACAGATACGCAGTATTTT
CDR3 protein: CASSYRESTDTQYF
clone size: NA
D gene: NA
V gene: TRBV18
J gene: TRBJ2-3

CDR3 DNA: TGTGCCAGCAGCGTAGAGGGGAGGAGGAATTCACCCCTCCACTTT
CDR3 protein: CASSVEGRRNSPLHF
clone size: NA
D gene: NA
V gene: TRBV9
J gene: TRBJ1-6

CDR3 DNA: TGCAGTATTACAGGGTCCAAAAACATTCAGTACTTC
CDR3 protein: CSITGSKNIQYF
clone size: once
D gene: NA
V gene: TRBV29-1
J gene: TRBJ2-4

CDR3 DNA: TGTGCCAGCAGCCACGACAGGGCACAGCCCCAGCATTTT
CDR3 protein: CASSHDRAQPQHF
clone size: NA
D gene: TRBD1
V gene: TRBV7-8
J gene: TRBJ1-5

CDR3 DNA: TGTGCCAGCAGCCCTTGGGGGGGCAAGGTGTGGGAGACCCAGTACTTC
CDR3 protein: CASSPWGGKVWETQYF
clone size: NA
D gene: NA
V gene: TRBV9
J gene: TRBJ2-5

CDR3 DNA: TGTGCCAGCAGTAAGGGACTAGCGGAAACCTACGAGCAGTACTTC
CDR3 protein: CASSKGLAETYEQYF
clone size: NA
D gene: TRBD2
V gene: TRBV28
J gene: TRBJ2-7

CDR3 DNA: TGCGCCAGCAGCTATAACCGGGACAGAATCTACAATGAGCAGTTCTTC
CDR3 protein: CASSYNRDRIYNEQFF
clone size: NA
D gene: TRBD1
V gene: TRBV4-1
J gene: TRBJ2-1

CDR3 DNA: TGTGCCAGCTCACCACAGTTGGGGGGGAACACTGAAGCTTTCTTT
CDR3 protein: CASSPQLGGNTEAFF
clone size: NA
D gene: NA
V gene: TRBV18
J gene: TRBJ1-1

CDR3 DNA: TGTGCCAGCAGCTATCTAGGGGGTCAAGAGACCCAGTACTTC
CDR3 protein: CASSYLGGQETQYF
clone size: NA
D gene: NA
V gene: TRBV7-2
J gene: TRBJ2-5

CDR3 DNA: TGTGCCAGCAGCTTACGACTAGCGGGAGGGAGAGAGACCCAGTACTTC
CDR3 protein: CASSLRLAGGRETQYF
clone size: NA
D gene: TRBD2
V gene: TRBV7-2
J gene: TRBJ2-5

CDR3 DNA: TGTGCCAGCAGTATTTCAGGGAGGCGCAATCAGCCCCAGCATTTT
CDR3 protein: CASSISGRRNQPQHF
clone size: NA
D gene: NA
V gene: TRBV28
J gene: TRBJ1-5

CDR3 DNA: TGTGCCAGCAGCTTGGTCAGATATAATTCACCCCTCCACTTT
CDR3 protein: CASSLVRYNSPLHF
clone size: NA
D gene: NA
V gene: TRBV5-6
J gene: TRBJ1-6